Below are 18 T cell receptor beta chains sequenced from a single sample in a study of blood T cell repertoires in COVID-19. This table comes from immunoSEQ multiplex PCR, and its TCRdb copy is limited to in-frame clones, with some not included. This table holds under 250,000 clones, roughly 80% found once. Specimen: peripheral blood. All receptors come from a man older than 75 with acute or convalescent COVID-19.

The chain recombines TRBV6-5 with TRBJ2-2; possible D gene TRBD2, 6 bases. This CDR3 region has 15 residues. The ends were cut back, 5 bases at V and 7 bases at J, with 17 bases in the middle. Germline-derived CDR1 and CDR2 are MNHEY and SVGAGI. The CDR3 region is CASSRGTTDRGELFF. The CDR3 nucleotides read TGTGCCAGCAGTCGGGGGACGACAGACCGCGGGGAGCTGTTTTTT.

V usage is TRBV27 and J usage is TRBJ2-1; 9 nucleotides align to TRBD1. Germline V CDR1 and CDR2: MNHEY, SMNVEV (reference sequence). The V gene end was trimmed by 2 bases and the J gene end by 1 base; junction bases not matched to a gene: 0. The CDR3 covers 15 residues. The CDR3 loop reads CASSLGTGSYNEQFF. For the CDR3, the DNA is TGTGCCAGCAGTTTAGGGACAGGGTCCTACAATGAGCAGTTCTTC.

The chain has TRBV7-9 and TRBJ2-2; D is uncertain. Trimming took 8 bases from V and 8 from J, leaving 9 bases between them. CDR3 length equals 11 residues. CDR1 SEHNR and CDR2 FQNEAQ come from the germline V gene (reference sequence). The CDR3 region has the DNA TGTGCCAGCGCGTTACTGGGGGAGCTGTTTTTT. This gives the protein CASALLGELFF. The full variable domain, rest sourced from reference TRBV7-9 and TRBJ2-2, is DTGVSQNPRHKITKRGQNVTFRCDPISEHNRLYWYRQTLGQGPEFLTYFQNEAQLEKSRLLSDRFSAERPKGSFSTLEIQRTEQGDSAMYLCASALLGELFFGEGSRLTVL.

The CDR3 coding sequence is TGTGCCAGCAGCTTGCGGGCAGGGGCCTACGAGCAGTACTTC. The encoded protein is CASSLRAGAYEQYF. V and J are TRBV5-6 and TRBJ2-7; maybe TRBD1 (6 bases). V was trimmed by 1 base and J by 2 bases, leaving 10 bases between them. CDR3 length: 14 residues. Looked up from germline, CDR1 is SGHDT and CDR2 is YYEEEE.

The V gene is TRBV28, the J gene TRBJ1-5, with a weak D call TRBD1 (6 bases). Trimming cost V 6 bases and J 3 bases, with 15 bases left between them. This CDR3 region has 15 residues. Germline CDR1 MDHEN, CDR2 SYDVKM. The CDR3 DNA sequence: TGTGCCAGCAGAGTAGAAGACAGGCACAATCAGCCCCAGCATTTT. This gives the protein CASRVEDRHNQPQHF.

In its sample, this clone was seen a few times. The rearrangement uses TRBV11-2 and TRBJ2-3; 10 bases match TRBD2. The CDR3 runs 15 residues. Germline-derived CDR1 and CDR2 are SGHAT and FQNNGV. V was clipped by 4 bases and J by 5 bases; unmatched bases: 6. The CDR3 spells CASSSSGGAIDTQYF. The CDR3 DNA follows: TGTGCCAGCAGCTCGAGCGGGGGGGCCATAGATACGCAGTATTTT.

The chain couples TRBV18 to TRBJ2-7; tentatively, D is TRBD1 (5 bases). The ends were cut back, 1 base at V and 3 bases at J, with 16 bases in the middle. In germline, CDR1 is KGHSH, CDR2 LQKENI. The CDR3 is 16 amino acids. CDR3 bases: TGTGCCAGCTCACCACAAATCTCAGGGTTTGGCTACGAGCAGTACTTC. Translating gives CASSPQISGFGYEQYF.

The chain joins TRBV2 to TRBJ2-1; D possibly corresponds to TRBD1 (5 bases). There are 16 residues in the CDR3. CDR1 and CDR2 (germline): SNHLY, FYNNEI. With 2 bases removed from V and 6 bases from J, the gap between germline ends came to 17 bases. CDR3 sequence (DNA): TGTGCCAGCAGTGAAATACAGGACCTCTCTCTCAATGAGCAGTTCTTC. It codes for CASSEIQDLSLNEQFF.

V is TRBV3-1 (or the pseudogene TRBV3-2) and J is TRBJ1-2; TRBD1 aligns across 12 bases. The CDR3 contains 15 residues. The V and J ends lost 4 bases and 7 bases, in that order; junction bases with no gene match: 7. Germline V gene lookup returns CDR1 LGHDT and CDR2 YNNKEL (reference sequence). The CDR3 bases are TGTGCCAGCAGCCTACAAGGGACAGGGGGCGGTGGCTACACCTTC. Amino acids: CASSLQGTGGGGYTF.

In DNA form, the CDR3 reads TGTGCCTGGAGCCACAGGGACAATCAGCCCCAGCATTTT. Translating it yields CAWSHRDNQPQHF. This chain joins TRBV30 and TRBJ1-5, with D maybe TRBD1 (6 bases). In germline, CDR1 is GTSNPN, CDR2 SVGIG (reference sequence). This CDR3 contains 13 residues. Between the trimmed V and J ends, which lost 3 bases and 3 bases, there was a span of 9 bases.

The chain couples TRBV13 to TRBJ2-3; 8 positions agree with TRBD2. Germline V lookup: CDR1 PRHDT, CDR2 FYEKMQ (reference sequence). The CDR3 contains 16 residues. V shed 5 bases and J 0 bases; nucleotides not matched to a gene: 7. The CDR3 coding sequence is TGTGCCAGCAGCGCTAGAAGCGGGAGAAGCACAGATACGCAGTATTTT. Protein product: CASSARSGRSTDTQYF.

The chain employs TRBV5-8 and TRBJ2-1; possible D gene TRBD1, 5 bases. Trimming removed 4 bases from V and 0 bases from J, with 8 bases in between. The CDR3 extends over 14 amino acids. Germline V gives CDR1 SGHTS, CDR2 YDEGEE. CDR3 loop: CASSGHISYNEQFF. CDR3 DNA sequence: TGTGCCAGCAGCGGACACATCTCCTACAATGAGCAGTTCTTC.

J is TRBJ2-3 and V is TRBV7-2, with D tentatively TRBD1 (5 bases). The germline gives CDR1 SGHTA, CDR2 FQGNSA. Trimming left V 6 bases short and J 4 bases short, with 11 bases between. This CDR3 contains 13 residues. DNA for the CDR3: TGTGCCAGCAGGGCAGGGTTAGCAGATACGCAGTATTTT. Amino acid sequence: CASRAGLADTQYF.

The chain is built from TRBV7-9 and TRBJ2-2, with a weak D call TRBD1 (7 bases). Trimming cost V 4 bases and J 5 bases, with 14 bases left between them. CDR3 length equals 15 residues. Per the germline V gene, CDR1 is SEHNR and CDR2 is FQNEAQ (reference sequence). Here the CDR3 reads CASSSTGAGTGELFF. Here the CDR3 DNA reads TGTGCCAGCAGCTCCACAGGGGCGGGGACCGGGGAGCTGTTTTTT.

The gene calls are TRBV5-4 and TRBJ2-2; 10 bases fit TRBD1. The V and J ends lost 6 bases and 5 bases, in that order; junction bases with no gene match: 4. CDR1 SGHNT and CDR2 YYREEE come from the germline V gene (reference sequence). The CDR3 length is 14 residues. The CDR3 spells CASTGTGATGELFF. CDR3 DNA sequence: TGTGCCAGCACCGGGACAGGGGCTACCGGGGAGCTGTTTTTT.

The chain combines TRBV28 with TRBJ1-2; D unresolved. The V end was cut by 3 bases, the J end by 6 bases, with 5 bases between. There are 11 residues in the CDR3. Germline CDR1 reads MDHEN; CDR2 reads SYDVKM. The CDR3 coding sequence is TGTGCCAGCAGTTTGCCGGATGGCTACACCTTC. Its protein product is CASSLPDGYTF.

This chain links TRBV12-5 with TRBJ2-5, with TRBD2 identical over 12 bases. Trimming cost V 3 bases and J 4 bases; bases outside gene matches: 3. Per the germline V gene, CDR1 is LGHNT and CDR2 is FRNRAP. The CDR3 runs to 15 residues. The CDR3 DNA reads TGTGCTAGTGGTTTAGGACTAGCGGGGAGAGAGACCCAGTACTTC. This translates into CASGLGLAGRETQYF.

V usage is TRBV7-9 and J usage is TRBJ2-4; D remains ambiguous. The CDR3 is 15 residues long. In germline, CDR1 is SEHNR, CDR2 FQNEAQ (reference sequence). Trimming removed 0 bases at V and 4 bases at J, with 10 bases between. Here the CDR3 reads CASSLAVSRKNIQYF. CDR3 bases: TGTGCCAGCAGCTTAGCGGTTTCCAGGAAAAACATTCAGTACTTC.